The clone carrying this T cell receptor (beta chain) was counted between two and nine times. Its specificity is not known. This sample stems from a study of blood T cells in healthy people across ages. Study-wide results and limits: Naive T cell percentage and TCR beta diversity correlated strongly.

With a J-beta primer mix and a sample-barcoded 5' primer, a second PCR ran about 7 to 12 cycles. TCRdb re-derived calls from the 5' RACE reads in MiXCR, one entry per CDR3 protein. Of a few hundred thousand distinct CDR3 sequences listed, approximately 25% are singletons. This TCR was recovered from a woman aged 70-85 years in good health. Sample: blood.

The CDR3 protein is CASRRDRGADTQYF. The CDR3 nucleotides read TGTGCCAGCAGACGGGACAGGGGGGCAGATACGCAGTATTTT. This sequence joins TRBV4-2 and TRBJ2-3; 11 nucleotides agree with TRBD1. V dropped 6 bases and J dropped 4; count of bases not matched to a gene: 3. The CDR3 is made up of 14 amino acids. Germline assignment: CDR1 LGHNA and CDR2 YNFKEQ.